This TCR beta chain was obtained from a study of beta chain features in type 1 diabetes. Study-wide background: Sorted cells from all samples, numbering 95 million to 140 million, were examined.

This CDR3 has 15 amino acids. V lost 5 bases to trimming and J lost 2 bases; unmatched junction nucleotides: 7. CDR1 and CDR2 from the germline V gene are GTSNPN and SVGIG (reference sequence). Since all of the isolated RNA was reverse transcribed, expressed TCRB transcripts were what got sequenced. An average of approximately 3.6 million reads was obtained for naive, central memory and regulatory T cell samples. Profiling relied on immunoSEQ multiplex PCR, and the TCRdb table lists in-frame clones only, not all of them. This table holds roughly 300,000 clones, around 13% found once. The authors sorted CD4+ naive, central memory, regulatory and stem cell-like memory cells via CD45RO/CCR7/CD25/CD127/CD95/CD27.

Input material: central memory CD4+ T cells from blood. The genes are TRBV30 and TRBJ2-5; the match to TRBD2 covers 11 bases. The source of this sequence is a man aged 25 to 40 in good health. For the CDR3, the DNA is TGTGCCTGGGCTACAACTAGCGGGAGACAAGAGACCCAGTACTTC. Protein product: CAWATTSGRQETQYF.